Here is one TCR beta chain with its context. No cognate antigen has been identified for it. Base qualities are not provided; no much larger clone lies one nucleotide away. For CDR1 and CDR2, the germline V gene (reference sequence) lists SGHNT and YYREEE. Cut back by 0 bases and 1 base, the V and J ends lie 12 bases apart. The CDR3 contains 16 residues, cysteine and phenylalanine counted. Only CDR3 DNA is held: 48 bases, read in frame from base 1. The data are from a study of T cell changes during pregnancy in multiple sclerosis (dated by TCRdb to between 2017 and 2020). Notes on the research overall: In women with multiple sclerosis, the researchers looked at how the T cell repertoire shifted as pregnancy progressed.

Library construction relied on the immunoSEQ multiplex PCR assay. Sourced from immuneACCESS, this table was stored by TCRdb with only in-frame sequences that have V and J called. A share of the clones is absent; for the studies checked, an unresolved V gene accounts for under half, and the remainder has no known explanation. The sample yields under 50,000 clones; around 89% were counted once. The ten largest clones capture 1.2% of the sample. Material: CD4+ T cells from peripheral blood mononuclear cells, obtained after pregnancy. This receptor chain uses TRBV5-4 and TRBJ2-3; a tentative D match to TRBD2 spans 5 bases. This clonotype was obtained from a female donor with multiple sclerosis, enrolled in a pregnancy study. The CDR3 region reads CASSLGLAERTDTQYF. The nucleotides read TGTGCCAGCAGCTTGGGTCTAGCAGAACGCACAGATACGCAGTATTTT.